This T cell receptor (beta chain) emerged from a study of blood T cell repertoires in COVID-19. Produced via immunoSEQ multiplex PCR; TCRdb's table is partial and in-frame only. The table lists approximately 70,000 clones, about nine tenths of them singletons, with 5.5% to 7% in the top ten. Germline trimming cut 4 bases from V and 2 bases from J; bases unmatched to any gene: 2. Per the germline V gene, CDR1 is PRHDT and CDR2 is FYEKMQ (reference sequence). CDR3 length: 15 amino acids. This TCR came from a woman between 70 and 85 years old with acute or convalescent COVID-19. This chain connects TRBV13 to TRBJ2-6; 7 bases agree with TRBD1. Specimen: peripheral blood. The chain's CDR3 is CASSSRGPGANVLTF. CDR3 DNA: TGTGCCAGCAGCTCGAGGGGGCCTGGGGCCAACGTCCTGACTTTC.